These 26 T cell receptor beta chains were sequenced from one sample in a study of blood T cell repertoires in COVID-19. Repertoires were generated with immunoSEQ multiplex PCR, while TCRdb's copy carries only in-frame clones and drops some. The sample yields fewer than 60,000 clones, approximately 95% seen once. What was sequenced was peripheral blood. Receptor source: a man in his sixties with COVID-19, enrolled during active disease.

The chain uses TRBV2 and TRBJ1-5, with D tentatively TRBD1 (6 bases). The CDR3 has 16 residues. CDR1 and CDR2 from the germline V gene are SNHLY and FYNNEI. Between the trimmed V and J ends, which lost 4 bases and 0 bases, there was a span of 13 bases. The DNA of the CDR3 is TGTGCCAGCAGTGGGCCAGGGGATTATAGCAATCAGCCCCAGCATTTT. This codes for CASSGPGDYSNQPQHF.

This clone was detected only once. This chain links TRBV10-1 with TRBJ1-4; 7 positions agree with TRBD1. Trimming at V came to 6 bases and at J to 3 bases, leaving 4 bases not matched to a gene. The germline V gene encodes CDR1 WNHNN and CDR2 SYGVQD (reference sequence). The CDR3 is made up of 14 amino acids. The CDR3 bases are TGCGCCAGCAGAACCGGGACAGCTAATGAAAAACTGTTTTTT. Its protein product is CASRTGTANEKLFF.

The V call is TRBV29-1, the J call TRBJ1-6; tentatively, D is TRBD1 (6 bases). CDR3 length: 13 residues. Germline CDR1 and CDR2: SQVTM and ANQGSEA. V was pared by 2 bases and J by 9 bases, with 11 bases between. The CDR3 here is CSVELGAGSPLHF. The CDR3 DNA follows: TGCAGCGTTGAATTGGGGGCAGGTTCACCCCTCCACTTT.

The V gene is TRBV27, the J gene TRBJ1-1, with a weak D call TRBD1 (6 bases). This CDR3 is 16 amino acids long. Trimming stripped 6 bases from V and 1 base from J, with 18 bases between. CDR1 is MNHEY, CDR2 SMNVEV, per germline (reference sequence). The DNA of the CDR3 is TGTGCCAGCAGCCGTGACACACAGGGTAGGAACACTGAAGCTTTCTTT. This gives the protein CASSRDTQGRNTEAFF.

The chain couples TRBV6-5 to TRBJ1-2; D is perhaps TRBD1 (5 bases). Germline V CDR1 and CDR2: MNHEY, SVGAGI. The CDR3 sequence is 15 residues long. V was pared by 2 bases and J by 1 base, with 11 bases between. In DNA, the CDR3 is TGTGCCAGCAGTTACGATCAGGGTTATAACTATGGCTACACCTTC. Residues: CASSYDQGYNYGYTF.

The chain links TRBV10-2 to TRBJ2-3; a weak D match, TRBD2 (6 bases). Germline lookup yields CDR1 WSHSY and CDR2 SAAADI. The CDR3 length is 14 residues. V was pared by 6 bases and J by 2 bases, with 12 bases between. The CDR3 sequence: CASRSAGYTDTQYF. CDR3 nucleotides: TGCGCCAGCAGGTCGGCGGGATACACAGATACGCAGTATTTT.

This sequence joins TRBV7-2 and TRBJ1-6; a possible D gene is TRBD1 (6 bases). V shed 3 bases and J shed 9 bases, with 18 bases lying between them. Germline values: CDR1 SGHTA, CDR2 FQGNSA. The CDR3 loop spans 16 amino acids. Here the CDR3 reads CASSFLGQSRGSPLHF. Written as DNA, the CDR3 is TGTGCCAGCAGCTTCCTCGGACAGTCAAGAGGTTCACCCCTCCACTTT.

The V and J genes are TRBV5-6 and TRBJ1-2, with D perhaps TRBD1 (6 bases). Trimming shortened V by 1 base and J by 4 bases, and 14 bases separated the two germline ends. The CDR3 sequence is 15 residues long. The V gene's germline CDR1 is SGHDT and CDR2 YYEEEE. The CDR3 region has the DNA TGTGCCAGCAGCTTGTCGGGGGGCCCACTCTATGGCTACACCTTC. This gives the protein CASSLSGGPLYGYTF. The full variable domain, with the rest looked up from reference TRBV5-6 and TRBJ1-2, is DAGVTQSPTHLIKTRGQQVTLRCSPKSGHDTVSWYQQALGQGPQFIFQYYEEEERQRGNFPDRFSGHQFPNYSSELNVNALLLGDSALYLCASSLSGGPLYGYTFGSGTRLTVV.

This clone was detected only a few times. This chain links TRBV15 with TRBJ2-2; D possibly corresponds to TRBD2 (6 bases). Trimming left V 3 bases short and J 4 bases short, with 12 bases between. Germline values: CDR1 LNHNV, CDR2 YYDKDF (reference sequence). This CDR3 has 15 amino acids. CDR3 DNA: TGTGCCACCAGCAGCTACACGCGGGGCACCGGGGAGCTGTTTTTT. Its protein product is CATSSYTRGTGELFF.

The CDR3 sequence: CASSPGYGNTIYF. In DNA form, the CDR3 reads TGTGCCAGCAGTCCAGGTTATGGAAACACCATATATTTT. The chain has TRBV6-5 and TRBJ1-3; D is undetermined. V lost 5 bases to trimming and J lost 3 bases, with 8 bases between them. Germline loops: CDR1 MNHEY, CDR2 SVGAGI. The CDR3 covers 13 residues.

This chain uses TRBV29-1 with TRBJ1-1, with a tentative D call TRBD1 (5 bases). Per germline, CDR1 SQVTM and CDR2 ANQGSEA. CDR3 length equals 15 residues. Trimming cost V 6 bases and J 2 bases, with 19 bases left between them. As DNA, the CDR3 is TGCAGCGTCACACGTGGGGGGGTAGTAAACACTGAAGCTTTCTTT. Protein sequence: CSVTRGGVVNTEAFF.

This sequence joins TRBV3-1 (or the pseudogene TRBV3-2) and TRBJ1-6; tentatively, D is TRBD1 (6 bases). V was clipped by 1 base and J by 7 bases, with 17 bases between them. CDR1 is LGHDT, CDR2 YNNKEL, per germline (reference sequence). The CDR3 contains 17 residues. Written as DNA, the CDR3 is TGTGCCAGCAGCCAAGTAACAGGGAGTATGCGGAATTCACCCCTCCACTTT. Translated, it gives CASSQVTGSMRNSPLHF.

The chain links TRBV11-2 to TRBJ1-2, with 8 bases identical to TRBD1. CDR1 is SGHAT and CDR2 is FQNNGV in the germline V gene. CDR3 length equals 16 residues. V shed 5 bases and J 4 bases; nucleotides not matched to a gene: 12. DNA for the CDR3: TGTGCCAGCAGCAAGCCAGGGGGCGTTAAGGCCTATGGCTACACCTTC. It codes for CASSKPGGVKAYGYTF.

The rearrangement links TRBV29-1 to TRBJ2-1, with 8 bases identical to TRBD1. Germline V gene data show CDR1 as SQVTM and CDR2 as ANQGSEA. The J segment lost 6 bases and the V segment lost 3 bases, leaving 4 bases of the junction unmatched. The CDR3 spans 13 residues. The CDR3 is CSVDRGRRNEQFF. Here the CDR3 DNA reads TGCAGCGTTGACAGGGGGCGACGCAATGAGCAGTTCTTC.

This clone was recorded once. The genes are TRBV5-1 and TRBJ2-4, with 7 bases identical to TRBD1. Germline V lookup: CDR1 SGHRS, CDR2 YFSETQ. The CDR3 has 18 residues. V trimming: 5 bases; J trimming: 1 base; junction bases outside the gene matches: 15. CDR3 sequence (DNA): TGCGCCAGCAGGCCTTTACCCCGGGACAGCCTTGCCAAAAACATTCAGTACTTC. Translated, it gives CASRPLPRDSLAKNIQYF.

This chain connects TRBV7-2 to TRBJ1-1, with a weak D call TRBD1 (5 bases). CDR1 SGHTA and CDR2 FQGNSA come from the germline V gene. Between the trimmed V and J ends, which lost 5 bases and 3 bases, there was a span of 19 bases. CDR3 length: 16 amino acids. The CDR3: CASSPGLLLRDTEAFF. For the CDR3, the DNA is TGTGCCAGCAGCCCGGGACTCCTCTTACGGGACACTGAAGCTTTCTTT.

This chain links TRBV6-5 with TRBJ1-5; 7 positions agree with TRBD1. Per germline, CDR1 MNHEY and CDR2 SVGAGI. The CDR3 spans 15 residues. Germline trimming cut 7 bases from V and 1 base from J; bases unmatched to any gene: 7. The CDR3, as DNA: TGTGCCAGCAACAAAAGGACAGGAAGCAATCAGCCCCAGCATTTT. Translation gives CASNKRTGSNQPQHF.

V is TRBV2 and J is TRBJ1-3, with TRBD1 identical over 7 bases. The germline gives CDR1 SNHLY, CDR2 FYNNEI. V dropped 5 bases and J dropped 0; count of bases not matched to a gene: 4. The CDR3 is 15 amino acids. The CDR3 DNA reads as TGTGCCAGCAGTTCCGGACAGGCCTCTGGAAACACCATATATTTT. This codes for CASSSGQASGNTIYF.

CDR3 bases: TGCAGCGCCCATGGGGGACAGGGCTCCTATGGCTACACCTTC. As protein: CSAHGGQGSYGYTF. The rearrangement uses TRBV29-1 and TRBJ1-2; 9 bases align to TRBD1. The CDR3 sequence is 14 residues long. CDR1 is SQVTM and CDR2 is ANQGSEA in the germline V gene. The J segment lost 4 bases and the V segment lost 7 bases, leaving 10 bases of the junction unmatched.

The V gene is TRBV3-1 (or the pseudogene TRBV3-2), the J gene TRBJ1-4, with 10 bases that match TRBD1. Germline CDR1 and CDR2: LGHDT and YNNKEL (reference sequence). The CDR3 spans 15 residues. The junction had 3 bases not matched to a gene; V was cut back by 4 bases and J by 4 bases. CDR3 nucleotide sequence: TGTGCCAGCAGCCCCCGGGACAGGGGTAATGAAAAACTGTTTTTT. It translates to CASSPRDRGNEKLFF.

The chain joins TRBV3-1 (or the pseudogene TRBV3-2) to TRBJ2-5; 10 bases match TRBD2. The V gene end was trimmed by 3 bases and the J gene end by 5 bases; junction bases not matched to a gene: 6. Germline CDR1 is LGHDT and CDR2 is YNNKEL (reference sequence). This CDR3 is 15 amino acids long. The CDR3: CASSQLAGVAETQYF. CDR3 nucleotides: TGTGCCAGCAGCCAGCTAGCGGGGGTAGCGGAGACCCAGTACTTC.

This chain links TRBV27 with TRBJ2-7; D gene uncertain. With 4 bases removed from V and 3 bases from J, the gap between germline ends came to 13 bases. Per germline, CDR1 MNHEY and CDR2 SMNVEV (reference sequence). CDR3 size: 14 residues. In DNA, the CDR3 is TGTGCCAGCAGTTCGGCAGACAAGCACTACGAGCAGTACTTC. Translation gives CASSSADKHYEQYF.

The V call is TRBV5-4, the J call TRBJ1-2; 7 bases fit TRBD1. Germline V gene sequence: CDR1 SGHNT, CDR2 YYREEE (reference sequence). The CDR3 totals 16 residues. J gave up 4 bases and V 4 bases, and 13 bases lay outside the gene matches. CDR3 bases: TGTGCCAGCAGCCCTGCAGGGGGGCAGCATTCCTATGGCTACACCTTC. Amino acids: CASSPAGGQHSYGYTF.

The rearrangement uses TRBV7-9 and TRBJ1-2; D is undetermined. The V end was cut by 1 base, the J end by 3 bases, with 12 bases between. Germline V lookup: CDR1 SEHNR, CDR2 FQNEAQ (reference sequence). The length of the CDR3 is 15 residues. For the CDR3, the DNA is TGTGCCAGCAGCTTAGGTATCCCGGGTGACTATGGCTACACCTTC. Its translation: CASSLGIPGDYGYTF.

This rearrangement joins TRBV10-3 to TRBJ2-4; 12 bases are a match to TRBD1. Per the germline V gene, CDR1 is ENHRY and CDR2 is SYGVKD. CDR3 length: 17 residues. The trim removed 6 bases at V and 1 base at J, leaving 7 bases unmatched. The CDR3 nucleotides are TGTGCCATCAGGGCCGGGACAGGGGGCAAGGCCAAAAACATTCAGTACTTC. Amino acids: CAIRAGTGGKAKNIQYF.

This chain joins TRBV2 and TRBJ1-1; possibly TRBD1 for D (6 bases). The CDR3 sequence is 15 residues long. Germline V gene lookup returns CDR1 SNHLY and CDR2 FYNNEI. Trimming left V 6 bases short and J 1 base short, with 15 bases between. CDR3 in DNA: TGTGCCAGCAGGTACCGCAGGGGCACGAACACTGAAGCTTTCTTT. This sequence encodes CASRYRRGTNTEAFF.